The 10 T cell receptor beta chains in this list originate from one sample, sequenced in a study of beta chain features in type 1 diabetes. Study-level findings and limits: Type 1 diabetes patients had moderately but significantly shorter TCRB CDR3s in all four CD4+ subsets.

The authors reverse transcribed all of the isolated RNA, so sequencing captured expressed TCRB transcripts. TCRdb's copy holds only in-frame clones and misses some; the assay was immunoSEQ multiplex PCR. The sample consists of 550,000 to 850,000 clones, under 15% of them appearing once. The antigens for these receptors are not known. Material: naive CD4+ T cells from blood. The receptors were gathered from a young man with type 1 diabetes.

There are a few counts of this clone. This sequence joins TRBV29-1 and TRBJ1-1, with 7 nucleotides matching TRBD1. The CDR3 totals 13 residues. V lost 3 bases to trimming and J lost 6 bases; unmatched junction nucleotides: 7. Germline V gene sequence: CDR1 SQVTM, CDR2 ANQGSEA. The CDR3 reads CSVEGTARPEAFF. CDR3 sequence (DNA): TGCAGCGTTGAGGGGACAGCCCGTCCTGAAGCTTTCTTT.

This clone came up a few times. J is TRBJ2-3 and V is TRBV2; TRBD2 matches at 8 bases. CDR1 SNHLY and CDR2 FYNNEI come from the germline V gene. The CDR3 spans 16 residues. Trimming removed 1 base from V and 4 bases from J; junction bases left unmatched: 7. CDR3 coding DNA: TGTGCCAGCAGTGAAGGGAGCCGGGGGGGCGCAGATACGCAGTATTTT. Translating it yields CASSEGSRGGADTQYF.

Here the CDR3 reads CASSQGSGRFRTEAFF. The CDR3 DNA reads as TGCGCCAGCAGCCAAGGTTCCGGGCGATTTAGGACTGAAGCTTTCTTT. The rearrangement joins TRBV4-1 to TRBJ1-1; D ambiguous. Per germline, CDR1 MGHRA and CDR2 YSYEKL. V was clipped by 1 base and J by 5 bases, with 17 bases between them. CDR3 length: 16 amino acids.

This clone came up a few times. Relative to the germline gene, one junction end is altered; a read error may explain this. The rearrangement links TRBV30 to TRBJ1-4; D gene unclear. The CDR3 runs 13 residues. Germline CDR1 GTSNPN, CDR2 SVGIG (reference sequence). The CDR3 protein is CAWSPSWEGQPVF. Here the CDR3 DNA reads TGTGCCTGGAGTCCAAGTTGGGAGGGCCAGCCGGTTTTT.

This clone has a handful of counts. The same CDR3 also results from other DNA sequences found in this sample. The chain joins TRBV10-3 to TRBJ2-7; D gene uncertain. V lost 4 bases and J 1 base, leaving 5 bases between the germline ends. The CDR3 is 12 amino acids. Germline V gene sequence: CDR1 ENHRY, CDR2 SYGVKD. In DNA, the CDR3 is TGTGCCATCAGTGCGGTGTCCTACGAGCAGTACTTC. This sequence encodes CAISAVSYEQYF.

This clone showed up just a few times. The rearrangement links TRBV5-1 to TRBJ2-5; possible D gene TRBD2, 6 bases. Trimming left V 2 bases short and J 2 bases short, with 10 bases between. The germline V gene encodes CDR1 SGHRS and CDR2 YFSETQ. The CDR3 runs 14 residues. CDR3: CASSLGDFQETQYF. The CDR3 DNA reads as TGCGCCAGCAGCTTAGGGGACTTTCAAGAGACCCAGTACTTC. The full variable domain, completed using reference TRBV5-1 and TRBJ2-5, is KAGVTQTPRYLIKTRGQQVTLSCSPISGHRSVSWYQQTPGQGLQFLFEYFSETQRNKGNFPGRFSGRQFSNSRSEMNVSTLELGDSALYLCASSLGDFQETQYFGPGTRLLVL.

This clone was detected only a few times. V gene TRBV30 combines with J gene TRBJ2-2; D is uncertain. This CDR3 contains 12 residues. V was shortened by 1 base and J by 6 bases, with 6 bases between the two germline ends. Germline V lookup: CDR1 GTSNPN, CDR2 SVGIG (reference sequence). In DNA, the CDR3 is TGTGCCTGGAGTGGTGGGGCCGGGGAGCTGTTTTTT. Its protein is CAWSGGAGELFF.

V and J are TRBV6-6 and TRBJ2-7; D is uncertain. CDR1 is MNHNY, CDR2 SVGAGI, per germline (reference sequence). The CDR3 runs 13 residues. Trimming took 6 bases from V and 3 from J, leaving 12 bases between them. This chain's CDR3 is CASSYPTNYEQYF. CDR3 DNA sequence: TGTGCCAGCAGCTACCCGACCAACTACGAGCAGTACTTC.

This clone was seen more than once but under ten times. The chain joins TRBV2 to TRBJ1-2; 7 positions match TRBD1. The trim removed 4 bases at V and 4 bases at J, leaving 6 bases unmatched. CDR3 length equals 14 residues. In germline, CDR1 is SNHLY, CDR2 FYNNEI. In DNA form, the CDR3 reads TGTGCCAGCAGTGCCTCCGGGACAGCCTATGGCTACACCTTC. Its translation is CASSASGTAYGYTF. Complete variable domain (other parts from reference TRBV2 and TRBJ1-2): EPEVTQTPSHQVTQMGQEVILRCVPISNHLYFYWYRQILGQKVEFLVSFYNNEISEKSEIFDDQFSVERPDGSNFTLKIRSTKLEDSAMYFCASSASGTAYGYTFGSGTRLTVV.

This sequence joins TRBV27 and TRBJ2-3, with 7 positions matching TRBD2. Trimming cost V 7 bases and J 3 bases; bases outside gene matches: 13. The CDR3 has 16 amino acids. Germline-derived CDR1 and CDR2 are MNHEY and SMNVEV (reference sequence). In DNA form, the CDR3 reads TGTGCCAGCAACTCCCCTCAAGGGAGGGGTACAGATACGCAGTATTTT. Translated: CASNSPQGRGTDTQYF.